The 29 T cell receptor beta chains listed next were all sequenced from one sample in a study of beta chain features in type 1 diabetes. Findings and limits, study-wide: Among patients with Type 1 diabetes, TCRB CDR3s were moderately but significantly shorter in every one of the four CD4+ subsets.

For these TCRs, the target antigens are not known. As every portion of the isolated RNA was reverse transcribed, the sequencing read expressed TCRB transcripts. Assay used: immunoSEQ multiplex PCR; TCRdb lists only in-frame clones, some missing. The table shows 600,000 to 700,000 clones, with around an eighth occurring only once. Material for sequencing was naive CD4+ T cells from blood. These TCRs come from a man between 18 and 35 years old with type 1 diabetes.

This clone was seen a handful of times. V usage is TRBV29-1 and J usage is TRBJ2-5; D call uncertain. The germline CDR1 and CDR2 sequences are SQVTM and ANQGSEA. V lost 4 bases to trimming and J lost 4 bases, with 10 bases between them. The length of the CDR3 is 12 residues. The CDR3 here is CSVVPQGETQYF. DNA of the CDR3: TGCAGCGTTGTCCCACAAGGAGAGACCCAGTACTTC.

This chain connects TRBV29-1 to TRBJ1-2, with D uncertain. From germline, CDR1 is SQVTM and CDR2 ANQGSEA. The CDR3 is 11 amino acids. Trimming pared 6 bases from V and 2 bases from J, leaving 7 bases between. CDR3 sequence (DNA): TGCAGCGTGAGATACAACTATGGCTACACCTTC. Encoded protein: CSVRYNYGYTF.

This chain connects TRBV11-3 to TRBJ2-5; D is unresolved. This CDR3 is built from 17 residues. V was pared by 0 bases and J by 1 base, with 15 bases between. The germline V gene encodes CDR1 SGHNT and CDR2 YENEEA. The CDR3 sequence: CASSLDRTRWGQETQYF. The CDR3 DNA is TGTGCCAGCAGCTTAGATCGGACGCGGTGGGGCCAAGAGACCCAGTACTTC. Using reference TRBV11-3 and TRBJ2-5 for the parts outside the CDR3, the full variable domain is EAGVVQSPRYKIIEKKQPVAFWCNPISGHNTLYWYLQNLGQGPELLIRYENEEAVDDSQLPKDRFSAERLKGVDSTLKIQPAELGDSAVYLCASSLDRTRWGQETQYFGPGTRLLVL.

This clone was detected a few times. This sequence joins TRBV4-1 and TRBJ2-2; possible D gene TRBD1, 5 bases. CDR1 is MGHRA, CDR2 YSYEKL, per germline. Deletions cut 4 bases from V and 4 bases from J, with 10 bases between. The CDR3 covers 14 residues. The DNA for the CDR3 is TGCGCCAGCAGCCCTGACAGATCCACCGGGGAGCTGTTTTTT. Translated, it gives CASSPDRSTGELFF.

Only a few counts were recorded for this clone. This sequence joins TRBV29-1 and TRBJ1-1, with unresolved D. V lost 3 bases and J 4 bases, leaving 6 bases between the germline ends. Germline lookup yields CDR1 SQVTM and CDR2 ANQGSEA. The CDR3 has 11 amino acids. CDR3 bases: TGCAGCGTTGAGTCTACCACTGAAGCTTTCTTT. It codes for CSVESTTEAFF.

The J gene is TRBJ1-1, the V gene TRBV7-9; 8 bases line up with TRBD1. CDR3 length equals 16 residues. CDR1 and CDR2 from the germline V gene are SEHNR and FQNEAQ (reference sequence). V was clipped by 4 bases and J by 1 base; unmatched bases: 8. The CDR3 spells CASSSIGGQENTEAFF. The CDR3 DNA sequence: TGTGCCAGCAGCTCCATAGGGGGACAGGAGAACACTGAAGCTTTCTTT.

The genes are TRBV6-1 and TRBJ2-5; D might be TRBD2 (5 bases). Trimming left V 4 bases short and J 8 bases short, with 14 bases between. Germline loops: CDR1 MNHNS, CDR2 SASEGT. There are 13 residues in the CDR3. In DNA, the CDR3 is TGTGCCAGCAGTGGCCTGGACGGAGGAACCCAGTACTTC. It codes for CASSGLDGGTQYF.

This clone appeared a few times. The chain is built from TRBV5-1 and TRBJ1-5, with D perhaps matching TRBD1 (5 bases). Germline lookup yields CDR1 SGHRS and CDR2 YFSETQ. The CDR3 is 15 residues long. V gave up 4 bases and J gave up 7 bases, with 18 bases separating them. The chain's CDR3 is CASSPGTQEEQPQHF. CDR3 coding DNA: TGCGCCAGCAGCCCCGGGACCCAGGAGGAGCAGCCCCAGCATTTT.

This clone appeared a few times. This chain links TRBV2 with TRBJ2-7, with D hard to call. The CDR3 covers 12 residues. Germline V CDR1 and CDR2: SNHLY, FYNNEI. V gave up 4 bases and J gave up 3 bases, with 7 bases separating them. In DNA form, the CDR3 reads TGTGCCAGCAGTGGACTGGGCTACGAGCAGTACTTC. Its protein is CASSGLGYEQYF.

The rearrangement joins TRBV7-9 to TRBJ2-3; D might be TRBD1 (5 bases). The CDR3 is 14 amino acids. Germline CDR1 reads SEHNR; CDR2 reads FQNEAQ (reference sequence). V gave up 1 base and J gave up 3 bases, with 8 bases separating them. The CDR3 DNA sequence: TGTGCCAGCAGCTTAGAGGGGCCTACAGATACGCAGTATTTT. The encoded protein is CASSLEGPTDTQYF.

The V call is TRBV6-1, the J call TRBJ2-7; tentative D call: TRBD1 (6 bases). The germline V and J ends were trimmed by 2 bases and 3 bases, with 8 bases remaining between them. CDR3 length: 13 amino acids. Per germline, CDR1 MNHNS and CDR2 SASEGT. The CDR3 region is CASSEQGLYEQYF. The CDR3, as DNA: TGTGCCAGCAGTGAACAGGGGCTCTACGAGCAGTACTTC.

This clone was seen more than once but under ten times. The rearrangement links TRBV4-1 to TRBJ2-5; tentatively, D is TRBD1 or TRBD2 (5 bases each). Between the trimmed V and J ends, which lost 1 base and 11 bases, there was a span of 8 bases. The germline V gene has CDR1 MGHRA and CDR2 YSYEKL. The CDR3 has 11 residues. CDR3 sequence reads: CASSQVGEQYF. As DNA, the CDR3 is TGCGCCAGCAGCCAAGTGGGGGAGCAGTACTTC.

V and J are TRBV7-7 and TRBJ2-3; 7 positions agree with TRBD1. CDR1 is SSHAT, CDR2 FNYEAQ, per germline (reference sequence). The V gene end was trimmed by 5 bases and the J gene end by 4 bases; junction bases not matched to a gene: 6. The CDR3 totals 14 residues. CDR3 sequence: CASSNGQASDTQYF. The CDR3 DNA reads TGTGCCAGCAGCAATGGACAGGCCTCAGATACGCAGTATTTT. Complete variable domain (other parts from reference TRBV7-7 and TRBJ2-3): GAGVSQSPRYKVTKRGQDVTLRCDPISSHATLYWYQQALGQGPEFLTYFNYEAQPDKSGLPSDRFSAERPEGSISTLTIQRTEQRDSAMYRCASSNGQASDTQYFGPGTRLTVL.

The V call is TRBV25-1, the J call TRBJ1-2, with D perhaps matching TRBD1 (5 bases). Trimming pared 1 base from V and 2 bases from J, leaving 8 bases between. Germline values: CDR1 MGHDK, CDR2 SYGVNS. The CDR3 has 14 amino acids. CDR3 sequence (DNA): TGTGCCAGCAGTGAATCAGGGAGGAACTATGGCTACACCTTC. Amino acid sequence: CASSESGRNYGYTF.

J is TRBJ2-5 and V is TRBV29-1, with 9 bases matching TRBD1. V lost 6 bases, J lost 5 bases, and 4 bases stayed unmatched. CDR1 SQVTM and CDR2 ANQGSEA come from the germline V gene. CDR3 length: 12 residues. CDR3 bases: TGCAGCGTGAACAGGGGGCCGGAGACCCAGTACTTC. Amino acids: CSVNRGPETQYF.

This clone was observed a handful of times. This chain links TRBV28 with TRBJ1-1; D is unclear. CDR3 length: 12 amino acids. V was clipped by 4 bases and J by 5 bases, with 8 bases between them. CDR1 and CDR2 (germline): MDHEN, SYDVKM. This chain's CDR3 is CASSSSRTEAFF. CDR3 nucleotide sequence: TGTGCCAGCAGTTCCTCCAGAACTGAAGCTTTCTTT.

The CDR3 coding sequence is TGTGCCAGCAGCTTGGGACAGGGCGATGAGTATCAGCCCCAGCATTTT. Translating it yields CASSLGQGDEYQPQHF. This rearrangement joins TRBV5-6 to TRBJ1-5, with 7 bases identical to TRBD1. V was clipped by 0 bases and J by 5 bases; unmatched bases: 8. The CDR3 spans 16 residues. Germline values: CDR1 SGHDT, CDR2 YYEEEE.

The table lists this clone with a few counts. The chain is built from TRBV10-3 and TRBJ2-5; D not resolved. The J call may be mistaken, given a closer DNA end match to TRBJ2-7. The germline gives CDR1 ENHRY, CDR2 SYGVKD. The CDR3 totals 13 residues. CDR3 DNA: TGTGCCATCAGTGAAATGGCCGACTACGAGCAGTACTTC. Translating it yields CAISEMADYEQYF.

The chain couples TRBV6-5 to TRBJ2-2; a possible D gene is TRBD2 (6 bases). CDR3 length: 15 residues. The V end lost 6 bases, the J end lost 7 bases, and 18 bases lay between the germline ends. Germline CDR1 reads MNHEY; CDR2 reads SVGAGI. CDR3 sequence (DNA): TGTGCCAGCAGCCCGGGACTGGCTGGGGGCGGGGAGCTGTTTTTT. Translated: CASSPGLAGGGELFF.

The rearrangement uses TRBV4-1 and TRBJ2-3, with D uncertain. This CDR3 is built from 11 residues. Trimming removed 5 bases from V and 5 bases from J, with 5 bases in between. In germline, CDR1 is MGHRA, CDR2 YSYEKL. CDR3 protein: CASSAEDTQYF. CDR3 bases: TGCGCCAGCAGCGCGGAAGATACGCAGTATTTT.

The chain links TRBV5-4 to TRBJ2-7, with 10 bases fitting TRBD1. Germline V gene lookup returns CDR1 SGHNT and CDR2 YYREEE (reference sequence). The J segment lost 7 bases and the V segment lost 0 bases, leaving 4 bases of the junction unmatched. This CDR3 contains 14 residues. This CDR3 reads CASSLVGTGEEQYF. The CDR3 bases are TGTGCCAGCAGCTTGGTTGGGACAGGGGAAGAGCAGTACTTC.

The chain uses TRBV5-4 and TRBJ1-2; 10 bases map to TRBD1. V dropped 2 bases and J dropped 6; count of bases not matched to a gene: 7. CDR3 length equals 15 residues. Germline V gene data show CDR1 as SGHNT and CDR2 as YYREEE (reference sequence). The CDR3 loop reads CASSFGDRGPNGYTF. CDR3 nucleotide sequence: TGTGCCAGCAGCTTCGGGGACAGGGGTCCCAATGGCTACACCTTC.

This clone was seen a few times. This chain links TRBV6-5 with TRBJ2-2, with D possibly being TRBD1 or TRBD2 (6 bases each). Germline V CDR1 and CDR2: MNHEY, SVGAGI. V was pared by 0 bases and J by 6 bases, with 8 bases between. The CDR3 is 14 residues long. This chain's CDR3 is CASSYSRGAGELFF. CDR3 nucleotides: TGTGCCAGCAGTTACTCAAGGGGGGCCGGGGAGCTGTTTTTT.

The chain recombines TRBV18 with TRBJ1-3; the D gene is possibly TRBD1 (6 bases). Trimming removed 4 bases at V and 3 bases at J, with 19 bases between. Germline V CDR1 and CDR2: KGHSH, LQKENI. CDR3 length: 17 residues. CDR3 nucleotide sequence: TGTGCCAGCTCACAAAACCCCCAGGGGAGTGGTGGAAACACCATATATTTT. Translated, it gives CASSQNPQGSGGNTIYF.

This clone has a handful of counts. Written as DNA, the CDR3 is TGTGCCATCAGGCCCGGAGTGGACAGGAGTACGGGGGAGCAGTACTTC. This codes for CAIRPGVDRSTGEQYF. V and J are TRBV10-3 and TRBJ2-7; 7 bases map to TRBD1. The germline CDR1 and CDR2 sequences are ENHRY and SYGVKD. J gave up 7 bases and V 6 bases, and 18 bases lay outside the gene matches. CDR3 length: 16 amino acids.

In this sample, this clone turned up a few times. The chain links TRBV25-1 to TRBJ2-7; TRBD1 matches 8 bases. V was pared by 6 bases and J by 1 base, with 8 bases of the junction left unmatched. Germline CDR1 is MGHDK and CDR2 is SYGVNS. This CDR3 spans 15 amino acids. CDR3 nucleotides: TGTGCCAGCAGACTCCGGGACAGGCTATCCTACGAGCAGTACTTC. It codes for CASRLRDRLSYEQYF.

J is TRBJ1-5 and V is TRBV9; the match to TRBD1 covers 10 bases. J was trimmed by 0 bases and V by 4 bases; bases with no gene match: 4. From germline, CDR1 is SGDLS and CDR2 YYNGEE. This CDR3 is 16 amino acids long. CDR3 in amino acids: CASSLGQGVSNQPQHF. The DNA of the CDR3 is TGTGCCAGCAGCCTTGGACAGGGGGTTAGCAATCAGCCCCAGCATTTT.

The chain employs TRBV7-8 and TRBJ2-5; D possibly matches TRBD1 or TRBD2 (6 bases each). V was shortened by 5 bases and J by 5 bases, with 18 bases between the two germline ends. This CDR3 has 15 amino acids. CDR1 is SGHVS and CDR2 is FQNEAQ in the germline V gene. This CDR3 reads CASSPLVRGQETQYF. In DNA, the CDR3 is TGTGCCAGCAGCCCCCTGGTCCGGGGGCAGGAGACCCAGTACTTC.

This chain uses TRBV30 with TRBJ2-7; TRBD1 agrees at 8 bases. Germline lookup yields CDR1 GTSNPN and CDR2 SVGIG (reference sequence). The CDR3 sequence is 12 residues long. Losses at the gene ends were 4 bases for V and 6 bases for J; bases not matched to a gene: 5. The CDR3 here is CAWKRQGFEQYF. DNA of the CDR3: TGTGCCTGGAAACGACAGGGGTTCGAGCAGTACTTC.